The 8 T cell receptor beta chains given below trace back to one sample, sequenced in a study of early T cells in non-severe SARS-CoV-2 infection. TCRdb redid the calling of the 5' RACE reads with MiXCR, one entry per CDR3 protein. The sample yields 85,000 to 90,000 distinct CDR3 sequences, approximately 14% seen once. Input material: whole blood. The receptors stem from an adult who was a healthcare worker with PCR-confirmed SARS-CoV-2 infection or an uninfected control (not recorded which).

The chain couples TRBV4-2 to TRBJ1-5; D might be TRBD1 (6 bases). CDR3 length equals 15 residues. Trimming took off 3 bases at V and 5 bases at J, with 14 bases between the two ends. Germline CDR1 reads LGHNA; CDR2 reads YNFKEQ. The CDR3 protein is CASSQEGQPDQPQHF. The CDR3 DNA is TGTGCCAGCAGCCAGGAAGGACAGCCTGATCAGCCCCAGCATTTT.

This clonotype showed up just a few times. This chain links TRBV5-1 with TRBJ2-1; the D gene is possibly TRBD2 (5 bases). The CDR3 totals 12 residues. Germline V CDR1 and CDR2: SGHRS, YFSETQ. Trimming left V 0 bases short and J 8 bases short, with 6 bases between. This chain's CDR3 is CASSLGRHEQFF. The CDR3 nucleotides are TGCGCCAGCAGCTTGGGGAGGCATGAGCAGTTCTTC.

This clonotype was detected only a few times. The chain links TRBV12-5 to TRBJ2-2, with D possibly being TRBD1 or TRBD2 (5 bases each). This CDR3 spans 18 amino acids. V lost 4 bases and J lost 5, with 23 bases in between. The germline V gene encodes CDR1 LGHNT and CDR2 FRNRAP. The DNA for the CDR3 is TGTGCTAGTGGTTCGCTCACCATCCGGGGCAGATCAACCGGGGAGCTGTTTTTT. Protein product: CASGSLTIRGRSTGELFF.

V is TRBV20-1 and J is TRBJ2-5; a possible D gene is TRBD1 (7 bases). CDR3 size: 13 residues. Trimming removed 6 bases at V and 1 base at J, with 12 bases between. The germline V gene has CDR1 DFQATT and CDR2 SNEGSKA (reference sequence). The CDR3 bases are TGCAGTGCACATCAGGGGGGCCAAGAGACCCAGTACTTC. This sequence encodes CSAHQGGQETQYF.

On this clonotype: Relative to the germline gene, one junction end is altered; a read error may explain this. V gene TRBV23-1 combines with J gene TRBJ2-5; D not certain. TRBV23-1 is given ORF status, its function remaining uncertain. The CDR3 has 17 residues. This CDR3 reads CASSQYPGPRHQETQYF. DNA for the CDR3: TGCGCCAGCAGTCAATATCCGGGTCCCCGTCACCAGGAGACCCAGTACTTC.

This sequence joins TRBV20-1 and TRBJ1-3; D is possibly TRBD1 (5 bases). The CDR3 length is 15 residues. The germline V gene encodes CDR1 DFQATT and CDR2 SNEGSKA (reference sequence). V lost 0 bases and J 4 bases, leaving 13 bases between the germline ends. CDR3 protein: CSARDGRGVGNTIYF. As DNA, the CDR3 is TGCAGTGCTAGAGATGGGCGGGGGGTCGGAAACACCATATATTTT.

J is TRBJ1-1 and V is TRBV12-3 or TRBV12-4; D possibly corresponds to TRBD1 (6 bases). V was clipped by 7 bases and J by 1 base, with 19 bases between them. This CDR3 comprises 16 residues. Here the CDR3 DNA reads TGTGCCAGCACCCCACAGGGTTATTTAAGGAACACTGAAGCTTTCTTT. Translated, it gives CASTPQGYLRNTEAFF.

This clonotype came up a few times. The J gene is TRBJ2-3, the V gene TRBV5-1; TRBD2 matches at 16 bases. The CDR3 sequence is 17 residues long. V shed 3 bases, J shed 3 bases, and the junction held 4 bases outside the gene matches. Germline V CDR1 and CDR2: SGHRS, YFSETQ. DNA of the CDR3: TGCGCCAGCAGCTGGGGACTAGCGGGGGGGCCAACAGATACGCAGTATTTT. It translates to CASSWGLAGGPTDTQYF.